Listed here are 31 T cell receptor beta chains from one sample, sequenced in a study of blood T cell repertoires in COVID-19. The protocol was immunoSEQ multiplex PCR, while the TCRdb copy is restricted to in-frame clones and leaves out a portion. The table lists roughly 200,000 clones, around 80% of them singletons, with 10% to 15% in the top ten. Material for sequencing was peripheral blood. The receptors come from a woman of 80 years or more with COVID-19, enrolled during active disease.

This clone was recorded once. The chain recombines TRBV28 with TRBJ1-2; no clear D gene. CDR1 is MDHEN and CDR2 is SYDVKM in the germline V gene. V was pared by 7 bases and J by 6 bases, with 15 bases between. The CDR3 has 13 amino acids. The CDR3 bases are TGTGCCAGCATACAACACCGTGCCCATGGCTACACCTTC. As protein: CASIQHRAHGYTF.

The V and J genes are TRBV4-1 and TRBJ1-3, with D unclear. CDR3 length equals 16 residues. Germline V lookup: CDR1 MGHRA, CDR2 YSYEKL. Trimming removed 0 bases from V and 1 base from J, with 10 bases in between. The DNA of the CDR3 is TGCGCCAGCAGCCAAGATCCCCCAGGATCTGGAAACACCATATATTTT. It translates to CASSQDPPGSGNTIYF.

The CDR3 reads CASSLGGGSDEKLFF. The CDR3 DNA is TGTGCCAGCAGCTTAGGGGGGGGCTCCGATGAAAAACTGTTTTTT. The V and J genes are TRBV7-8 and TRBJ1-4; the D gene is possibly TRBD1 (6 bases). Trimming removed 1 base from V and 6 bases from J, with 12 bases in between. Germline V gives CDR1 SGHVS, CDR2 FQNEAQ. The CDR3 contains 15 residues.

V is TRBV11-3 and J is TRBJ1-2; 7 nucleotides align to TRBD1. CDR1 is SGHNT, CDR2 YENEEA, per germline. Trimming at V came to 0 bases and at J to 6 bases, leaving 16 bases not matched to a gene. The CDR3 runs 18 residues. CDR3 residues: CASSLDRPGQEGIDGYTF. The DNA of the CDR3 is TGTGCCAGCAGCTTAGATCGGCCCGGACAGGAGGGAATTGATGGCTACACCTTC.

The V call is TRBV11-2, the J call TRBJ2-1; possibly TRBD2 for D (6 bases). V was shortened by 5 bases and J by 5 bases, with 16 bases between the two germline ends. Per the germline V gene, CDR1 is SGHAT and CDR2 is FQNNGV. The CDR3 runs 15 residues. The CDR3: CASSPNRGINNEQFF. The CDR3 DNA reads TGTGCCAGCAGCCCGAACCGGGGGATAAACAATGAGCAGTTCTTC.

This clone was picked up many times. At one of its ends the junction is not consistent with the germline gene, which may arise from a read error. V and J are TRBV5-4 and TRBJ2-7; possible D gene TRBD2, 6 bases. The CDR3 spans 12 residues. From germline, CDR1 is SGHNT and CDR2 YYREEE (reference sequence). The CDR3 loop is CASSWGTGEEYF. The CDR3 nucleotides read TGTGCCAGCAGCTGGGGGACTGGCGAGGAGTACTTC.

The DNA for the CDR3 is TGTGCCAGCAGCTTATTAAATCAGCCCCAGCATTTT. Amino acids: CASSLLNQPQHF. The rearrangement uses TRBV7-9 and TRBJ1-5; no clear D. This CDR3 is built from 12 residues. Germline V gene data show CDR1 as SEHNR and CDR2 as FQNEAQ (reference sequence). The V and J ends lost 2 bases and 4 bases respectively, with 3 bases between them. Full variable domain (outside the CDR3, taken from reference TRBV7-9 and TRBJ1-5): DTGVSQNPRHKITKRGQNVTFRCDPISEHNRLYWYRQTLGQGPEFLTYFQNEAQLEKSRLLSDRFSAERPKGSFSTLEIQRTEQGDSAMYLCASSLLNQPQHFGDGTRLSIL.

The V gene is TRBV24-1, the J gene TRBJ2-7; possibly TRBD2 for D (5 bases). Germline CDR1 is KGHDR and CDR2 is SFDVKD. The CDR3 totals 16 residues. V gave up 0 bases and J gave up 3 bases, with 14 bases separating them. This chain's CDR3 is CATSDLRPGGGYEQYF. CDR3 sequence (DNA): TGTGCCACCAGTGATTTGCGTCCAGGAGGAGGCTACGAGCAGTACTTC.

This clone showed up just once. CDR3 amino acids: CASSLSTAGGELFF. Here the CDR3 DNA reads TGTGCCAGCTCACTTTCGACAGCTGGCGGGGAGCTGTTTTTT. The gene calls are TRBV18 and TRBJ2-2; D is possibly TRBD1 (5 bases). The CDR3 has 14 residues. The germline V gene encodes CDR1 KGHSH and CDR2 LQKENI. Between the trimmed V and J ends, which lost 4 bases and 7 bases, there was a span of 13 bases.

There are a few counts of this clone. CDR3 sequence reads: CASSQLAGVADTQYF. Written as DNA, the CDR3 is TGTGCCAGCAGCCAACTAGCGGGAGTCGCAGATACGCAGTATTTT. The chain carries TRBV14 and TRBJ2-3; 10 nucleotides align to TRBD2. This CDR3 region has 15 residues. Germline V lookup: CDR1 SGHDN, CDR2 FVKESK. J gave up 4 bases and V 2 bases, and 3 bases lay outside the gene matches.

V is TRBV2 and J is TRBJ1-1, with 8 bases lining up with TRBD1. Germline CDR1 is SNHLY and CDR2 is FYNNEI. The CDR3 is made up of 12 amino acids. V lost 7 bases to trimming and J lost 7 bases; unmatched junction nucleotides: 5. CDR3 protein: CASKQGAIEAFF. The CDR3 coding sequence is TGTGCCAGCAAGCAGGGGGCAATTGAAGCTTTCTTT.

V and J are TRBV10-3 and TRBJ1-1; D perhaps matches TRBD1 (6 bases). Germline lookup yields CDR1 ENHRY and CDR2 SYGVKD. This CDR3 has 15 amino acids. V lost 3 bases to trimming and J lost 1 base, with 12 bases between them. The CDR3 reads CAISDLGTSNTEAFF. The CDR3 DNA follows: TGTGCCATCAGTGACCTCGGGACATCGAACACTGAAGCTTTCTTT.

The chain employs TRBV2 and TRBJ2-1; 9 bases match TRBD1. The V gene's germline CDR1 is SNHLY and CDR2 FYNNEI. The CDR3 is 17 residues long. The ends lost 0 bases at V and 5 bases at J; junction bases unmatched: 8. CDR3 region: CASSEALWTGVHNEQFF. CDR3 DNA sequence: TGTGCCAGCAGTGAAGCGCTTTGGACAGGGGTCCACAATGAGCAGTTCTTC.

The chain uses TRBV19 and TRBJ2-1; D gene uncertain. Trimming cost V 3 bases and J 7 bases, with 13 bases left between them. CDR1 and CDR2 from the germline V gene are LNHDA and SQIVND (reference sequence). There are 14 residues in the CDR3. CDR3 protein: CASSILPEANEQFF. In DNA form, the CDR3 reads TGTGCCAGTAGTATCTTGCCGGAAGCGAATGAGCAGTTCTTC. The full variable domain, rest sourced from reference TRBV19 and TRBJ2-1, is DGGITQSPKYLFRKEGQNVTLSCEQNLNHDAMYWYRQDPGQGLRLIYYSQIVNDFQKGDIAEGYSVSREKKESFPLTVTSAQKNPTAFYLCASSILPEANEQFFGPGTRLTVL.

This clone occurred a few times. This sample also contains other DNA sequences that code for the same CDR3. This rearrangement joins TRBV18 to TRBJ1-2; D remains ambiguous. Germline V gene data show CDR1 as KGHSH and CDR2 as LQKENI. V dropped 3 bases and J dropped 8 bases, with 10 bases sitting between them. The CDR3 covers 12 residues. In DNA form, the CDR3 reads TGTGCCAGCTCACCGGCAGGCCGGGGCTACACCTTC. Residues: CASSPAGRGYTF.

Here the CDR3 DNA reads TGTGCCAGCAGTGACCGGGACAGGGCTGGCTACACCTTC. This encodes CASSDRDRAGYTF. The chain is built from TRBV6-4 and TRBJ1-2; 9 bases are shared with TRBD1. This CDR3 is built from 13 residues. Trimming took 2 bases from V and 7 from J; bases not matched to a gene: 2. In germline, CDR1 is MRHNA, CDR2 SNTAGT.

CDR3 amino acids: CASSRSGGASDTQYF. CDR3 nucleotides: TGTGCCAGCAGTAGGAGCGGGGGGGCCTCAGATACGCAGTATTTT. V usage is TRBV2 and J usage is TRBJ2-3; 10 bases map to TRBD2. Germline lookup yields CDR1 SNHLY and CDR2 FYNNEI. The CDR3 totals 15 residues. Unmatched junction bases numbered 6, after V lost 5 bases and J lost 4 bases.

V gene TRBV27 combines with J gene TRBJ1-1; D gene unclear. The V gene lost 2 bases and the J gene lost 2 bases, with 15 bases spanning the gap. The CDR3 runs to 16 residues. Germline V lookup: CDR1 MNHEY, CDR2 SMNVEV (reference sequence). The CDR3 bases are TGTGCCAGCAGTTTAGGGCGATACGCCCCTAACACTGAAGCTTTCTTT. Residues: CASSLGRYAPNTEAFF.

This clone was seen more than once but under ten times. The rearrangement uses TRBV2 and TRBJ2-7, with 10 positions matching TRBD2. V lost 3 bases to trimming and J lost 7 bases; unmatched junction nucleotides: 6. The CDR3 spans 14 residues. From germline, CDR1 is SNHLY and CDR2 FYNNEI. The CDR3 bases are TGTGCCAGCAGTGACCAGCGGGAGGGTGGAGAGCAGTACTTC. It is translated as CASSDQREGGEQYF.

The chain couples TRBV21-1 to TRBJ1-2; the table calls TRBD1, which could not be checked here. TRBV21-1 is a pseudogene. The CDR3 loop spans 13 amino acids. CDR3: CASSPDRDYGYTF. The CDR3 DNA reads TGTGCCAGCAGCCCTGACAGGGACTATGGCTACACCTTC.

The chain's CDR3 is CASRLTGGYEQYF. The CDR3 nucleotides are TGTGCCAGCAGACTGACAGGGGGCTACGAGCAGTACTTC. The J gene is TRBJ2-7, the V gene TRBV6-5; TRBD1 matches 9 bases. Germline loops: CDR1 MNHEY, CDR2 SVGAGI. V was clipped by 6 bases and J by 3 bases; unmatched bases: 3. This CDR3 has 13 amino acids.

The CDR3 DNA is TGTGCCAGCAGCGCCCGGGACAGGACGAACACTGAAGCTTTCTTT. As protein: CASSARDRTNTEAFF. The V call is TRBV11-3, the J call TRBJ1-1; the match to TRBD1 covers 8 bases. The ends lost 5 bases at V and 1 base at J; junction bases unmatched: 6. From germline, CDR1 is SGHNT and CDR2 YENEEA. This CDR3 has 15 amino acids.

The chain employs TRBV7-3 and TRBJ1-1, with D possibly TRBD1 on 5 matching bases. The CDR3 is 14 residues long. Trimming left V 6 bases short and J 2 bases short, with 13 bases between. Germline V gene lookup returns CDR1 SGHTA and CDR2 FQGTGA. The CDR3: CASRSDSSNTEAFF. The CDR3 DNA reads TGTGCCAGCAGAAGCGACAGTTCCAACACTGAAGCTTTCTTT.

The V gene is TRBV24-1, the J gene TRBJ2-5; 7 nucleotides agree with TRBD1. The CDR3 has 13 residues. Germline CDR1 is KGHDR and CDR2 is SFDVKD. After removal of 7 bases from V and 5 bases from J, the junction contained 6 bases not matched to a gene. The CDR3 reads CATRQTGEETQYF. The CDR3 nucleotides read TGTGCCACCAGGCAAACAGGGGAGGAGACCCAGTACTTC.

This clone has only a few counts. The chain joins TRBV5-6 to TRBJ2-1, with TRBD2 matching 10 bases. CDR3 length equals 16 residues. Germline V lookup: CDR1 SGHDT, CDR2 YYEEEE. The V and J ends lost 0 bases and 5 bases, in that order; junction bases with no gene match: 5. The CDR3 nucleotides are TGTGCCAGCAGCTTGGGAGCGGGAGGGGGGAACAATGAGCAGTTCTTC. It yields the protein CASSLGAGGGNNEQFF.

J is TRBJ1-2 and V is TRBV5-1, with no clear D. This CDR3 is built from 14 residues. With 1 base removed from V and 4 bases from J, the gap between germline ends came to 11 bases. Germline CDR1 reads SGHRS; CDR2 reads YFSETQ. CDR3 sequence reads: CASSLNGAGYGYTF. The DNA of the CDR3 is TGCGCCAGCAGCTTGAACGGCGCGGGCTATGGCTACACCTTC. Full variable domain (outside the CDR3, taken from reference TRBV5-1 and TRBJ1-2): KAGVTQTPRYLIKTRGQQVTLSCSPISGHRSVSWYQQTPGQGLQFLFEYFSETQRNKGNFPGRFSGRQFSNSRSEMNVSTLELGDSALYLCASSLNGAGYGYTFGSGTRLTVV.

This clone occurred once. This same CDR3 is encoded by further DNA sequences in the sample. J is TRBJ1-2 and V is TRBV5-1; 7 bases fit TRBD1. CDR3 size: 12 residues. The trim removed 4 bases at V and 4 bases at J, leaving 1 base unmatched. The germline V gene has CDR1 SGHRS and CDR2 YFSETQ. CDR3 coding DNA: TGCGCCAGCAGCAGGGACAGCTATGGCTACACCTTC. Residues: CASSRDSYGYTF.

The chain recombines TRBV10-2 with TRBJ1-4; TRBD1 might be the D (6 bases). The ends were cut back, 3 bases at V and 6 bases at J, with 11 bases in the middle. The CDR3 sequence is 14 residues long. Germline V gene data show CDR1 as WSHSY and CDR2 as SAAADI. The CDR3 region has the DNA TGCGCCAGCAGTGAAAGGGGGATGGATGAAAAACTGTTTTTT. Protein product: CASSERGMDEKLFF.

The chain combines TRBV4-1 with TRBJ2-1; 8 positions match TRBD2. This CDR3 contains 19 residues. V shed 0 bases and J 0 bases; nucleotides not matched to a gene: 10. CDR1 and CDR2 from the germline V gene are MGHRA and YSYEKL. The DNA of the CDR3 is TGCGCCAGCAGCCAAGATTGGTTAGCGGGGAGGAGCTCCTACAATGAGCAGTTCTTC. As protein: CASSQDWLAGRSSYNEQFF.

CDR3 DNA: TGTGCCAGCACCTCGGACAGAGGAGCTTTCTTT. Translated: CASTSDRGAFF. This chain links TRBV3-1 (or the pseudogene TRBV3-2) with TRBJ1-1, with D possibly matching TRBD1 (6 bases). CDR1 is LGHDT and CDR2 is YNNKEL in the germline V gene (reference sequence). V gave up 7 bases and J gave up 10 bases, with 13 bases separating them. This CDR3 region has 11 residues.

The chain combines TRBV21-1 with TRBJ1-2; the listed D gene, TRBD1, was not tested against the DNA. TRBV21-1 is described as a pseudogene. The CDR3 runs 15 residues. CDR3 nucleotide sequence: TGTGCCAGCAGCAAGCGGACAGGGGGCGGCTATGGCTACACCTTC. The encoded protein is CASSKRTGGGYGYTF.